One sample yielded the 21 T cell receptor beta chains listed below, sequenced in a study of T cell clones after liver transplantation. Generated by immunoSEQ multiplex PCR, the TCRdb table keeps only in-frame clones and is missing some. The table lists about 75,000 clones, around 84% of them singletons. Sequencing was performed on CD4+ T cells from blood, taken around 50 months after liver transplant. The receptor set was obtained from a human patient who received a liver transplant. Some T cells may originate from the graft donor.

This clone was recorded once. This chain uses TRBV29-1 with TRBJ2-1, with TRBD2 matching over 8 bases. CDR1 and CDR2 from the germline V gene are SQVTM and ANQGSEA. The CDR3 is 15 residues long. The trim removed 7 bases at V and 5 bases at J, leaving 13 bases unmatched. The CDR3: CSAPATSGGNNEQFF. The CDR3 bases are TGCAGCGCTCCCGCCACTAGCGGTGGTAACAATGAGCAGTTCTTC.

The rearrangement joins TRBV5-1 to TRBJ2-1, with TRBD1 matching over 8 bases. The CDR3 loop spans 15 amino acids. Germline V gene lookup returns CDR1 SGHRS and CDR2 YFSETQ. Trimming cost V 4 bases and J 1 base; bases outside gene matches: 4. The CDR3 is CASSARDRSYNEQFF. The CDR3 coding sequence is TGCGCCAGCAGCGCCCGGGACAGGTCCTACAATGAGCAGTTCTTC.

This chain connects TRBV29-1 to TRBJ1-2; D is uncertain. This CDR3 has 15 amino acids. Trimming removed 2 bases at V and 7 bases at J, with 20 bases between. The V gene's germline CDR1 is SQVTM and CDR2 ANQGSEA. The CDR3, as DNA: TGCAGCGTTGAACAATCGCCCTCGGTTTCTCGTGGCTACACCTTC. Protein: CSVEQSPSVSRGYTF.

The DNA of the CDR3 is TGTGCCTGGAGTGAAACGGGACTAGCGGGTAGTAATGAGCAGTTCTTC. It encodes CAWSETGLAGSNEQFF. This chain connects TRBV30 to TRBJ2-1; 12 bases fit TRBD2. The V gene's germline CDR1 is GTSNPN and CDR2 SVGIG (reference sequence). With 1 base clipped from V and 7 bases from J, the junction kept 8 bases outside the gene matches. This CDR3 contains 16 residues.

This chain links TRBV29-1 with TRBJ2-5; D uncertain. Germline CDR1 is SQVTM and CDR2 is ANQGSEA. The CDR3 contains 13 residues. The V gene lost 4 bases and the J gene lost 3 bases, with 12 bases spanning the gap. For the CDR3, the DNA is TGCAGCGTTGGTATTAGGGCTGAAGAGACCCAGTACTTC. Its translation: CSVGIRAEETQYF.

This clone was counted between two and nine times. V gene TRBV7-9 combines with J gene TRBJ1-5, with 9 positions matching TRBD1. V dropped 5 bases and J dropped 11; count of bases not matched to a gene: 7. The CDR3 covers 13 residues. Per the germline V gene, CDR1 is SEHNR and CDR2 is FQNEAQ (reference sequence). This CDR3 is CASSERTGESQHF. DNA for the CDR3: TGTGCCAGCAGCGAAAGGACAGGGGAGTCCCAGCATTTT.

This clone turned up a few times. The chain couples TRBV28 to TRBJ2-7; no clear D. CDR1 and CDR2 from the germline V gene are MDHEN and SYDVKM. The CDR3 has 13 amino acids. The V and J ends lost 7 bases and 9 bases respectively, with 19 bases between them. The CDR3 sequence is CASIGGPHFAQYF. CDR3 DNA: TGTGCCAGCATCGGTGGACCGCACTTTGCGCAGTACTTC.

The V and J genes are TRBV11-3 and TRBJ2-3, with TRBD2 identical over 11 bases. There are 16 residues in the CDR3. Looked up from germline, CDR1 is SGHNT and CDR2 is YENEEA. V lost 5 bases and J lost 0; bases outside the gene matches: 4. This CDR3 reads CASSPGTSGSTDTQYF. CDR3 sequence (DNA): TGTGCCAGCAGCCCGGGGACTAGCGGAAGCACAGATACGCAGTATTTT. Full variable domain (remainder filled in from reference TRBV11-3 and TRBJ2-3): EAGVVQSPRYKIIEKKQPVAFWCNPISGHNTLYWYLQNLGQGPELLIRYENEEAVDDSQLPKDRFSAERLKGVDSTLKIQPAELGDSAVYLCASSPGTSGSTDTQYFGPGTRLTVL.

The chain recombines TRBV7-2 with TRBJ2-1; 7 bases match TRBD1. This CDR3 comprises 13 residues. Trimming cost V 1 base and J 10 bases; bases outside gene matches: 4. CDR1 and CDR2 from the germline V gene are SGHTA and FQGNSA. The CDR3, as DNA: TGTGCCAGCAGCTTAGGTAGGGGGCGGGAGCAGTTCTTC. This sequence encodes CASSLGRGREQFF.

This chain connects TRBV2 to TRBJ1-5; tentative D call: TRBD1 (6 bases). Germline lookup yields CDR1 SNHLY and CDR2 FYNNEI. The CDR3 has 14 residues. With 11 bases removed from V and 4 bases from J, the gap between germline ends came to 18 bases. CDR3 region: CASSGARRNQPQHF. For the CDR3, the DNA is TGTGCCTCTTCGGGGGCCAGGAGAAATCAGCCCCAGCATTTT.

The V gene is TRBV4-3, the J gene TRBJ1-4; D is ambiguous. Germline V gene sequence: CDR1 LGHNA, CDR2 YSLEER. This CDR3 is built from 13 residues. V lost 0 bases to trimming and J lost 8 bases, with 7 bases between them. The CDR3 sequence is CASSQDSEEKLFF. The CDR3 DNA is TGCGCCAGCAGCCAAGATTCGGAGGAAAAACTGTTTTTT.

This clone was seen just once. One junction end disagrees with the germline gene, perhaps due to a read error. The gene calls are TRBV20-1 and TRBJ2-5; unclear D gene. The CDR3 is 11 amino acids. Germline V gene sequence: CDR1 DFQATT, CDR2 SNEGSKA (reference sequence). CDR3 DNA sequence: TGCAGTTCCTTGGACCAGGAGACCCAGTACTTC. This gives the protein CSSLDQETQYF.

This clone turned up a few times. The chain recombines TRBV18 with TRBJ2-2; 9 bases align to TRBD1. This CDR3 has 16 residues. Trimming removed 2 bases from V and 1 base from J; junction bases left unmatched: 2. The germline V gene has CDR1 KGHSH and CDR2 LQKENI. CDR3 sequence reads: CASSPTGGWNTGELFF. The CDR3, as DNA: TGTGCCAGCTCACCAACAGGGGGCTGGAACACCGGGGAGCTGTTTTTT.

The chain is built from TRBV2 and TRBJ2-7, with a possible D match to TRBD1 (6 bases). The CDR3 contains 14 residues. Germline values: CDR1 SNHLY, CDR2 FYNNEI. V was pared by 5 bases and J by 3 bases, with 14 bases between. The CDR3 spells CASSQQGMGYEQYF. CDR3 coding DNA: TGTGCCAGCAGTCAACAGGGTATGGGCTACGAGCAGTACTTC.

For this clone: Other nucleotide sequences from this sample produce the same CDR3. V gene TRBV19 combines with J gene TRBJ1-4; no reliable D call. CDR1 LNHDA and CDR2 SQIVND come from the germline V gene (reference sequence). V was pared by 4 bases and J by 5 bases, with 11 bases between. This CDR3 is 14 amino acids long. The CDR3, as DNA: TGTGCCAGTAGTACCAGGACCGGCAATGAAAAACTGTTTTTT. Protein: CASSTRTGNEKLFF.

The gene calls are TRBV28 and TRBJ1-1; D is undetermined. The germline V gene has CDR1 MDHEN and CDR2 SYDVKM. V lost 3 bases to trimming and J lost 3 bases, with 17 bases between them. The CDR3 has 16 residues. The CDR3 DNA is TGTGCCAGCAGTTTCAGTGGTCTGGGATTGGACACTGAAGCTTTCTTT. Translating it yields CASSFSGLGLDTEAFF.

The chain is built from TRBV2 and TRBJ2-1; TRBD2 might be the D (5 bases). Looked up from germline, CDR1 is SNHLY and CDR2 is FYNNEI. V was clipped by 8 bases and J by 8 bases, with 19 bases between them. This CDR3 has 14 amino acids. The CDR3 DNA is TGTGCCAGCGGTTCGCGGGCCAGGTTCGATGAGCAGTTCTTC. It specifies CASGSRARFDEQFF.

This clone was detected a few times. CDR3 amino acids: CSVESSGTGANVLTF. CDR3 sequence (DNA): TGCAGCGTTGAATCCTCTGGCACTGGGGCCAACGTCCTGACTTTC. This chain connects TRBV29-1 to TRBJ2-6; D gene ambiguous. V was shortened by 2 bases and J by 2 bases, with 10 bases between the two germline ends. Germline values: CDR1 SQVTM, CDR2 ANQGSEA. This CDR3 spans 15 amino acids.

This chain's CDR3 is CASSVTTSGSREQFF. The CDR3 DNA follows: TGTGCCAGCAGTGTGACAACTAGCGGGAGCCGTGAGCAGTTCTTC. J is TRBJ2-1 and V is TRBV2; TRBD2 agrees at 11 bases. Trimming took 4 bases from V and 9 from J; bases not matched to a gene: 8. CDR3 length equals 15 residues. Germline V gene sequence: CDR1 SNHLY, CDR2 FYNNEI.

The chain joins TRBV5-6 to TRBJ2-1, with D perhaps matching TRBD2 (6 bases). The CDR3 length is 16 residues. The V gene lost 4 bases and the J gene lost 2 bases, with 16 bases spanning the gap. The V gene's germline CDR1 is SGHDT and CDR2 YYEEEE. The CDR3 sequence: CASSPYGAGAYNEQFF. Here the CDR3 DNA reads TGTGCCAGCAGCCCCTACGGAGCGGGCGCCTACAATGAGCAGTTCTTC.

This sequence joins TRBV19 and TRBJ1-5, with TRBD1 as a possible D gene (5 bases). Germline assignment: CDR1 LNHDA and CDR2 SQIVND (reference sequence). Trimming left V 5 bases short and J 2 bases short, with 10 bases between. The CDR3 contains 14 residues. The CDR3 bases are TGTGCCAGTAGTCCGACAGCTGGCAATCAGCCCCAGCATTTT. This gives the protein CASSPTAGNQPQHF.